The clone carrying this TCR beta chain was seen once. Its antigen remains unidentified. The sample originates from a study of T-cell reconstitution after alpha-beta-depleted transplantation in children. Points from the study as a whole: Several hundred rapidly expanded clones from non-depleted graft cells reportedly supplied alpha-beta T cells about two months post-transplant. Several patients had high TCRbeta diversity at day 60; it came from surviving recipient T cells and thymic progenitors.

Preparation of the TCRbeta library was carried out with unique molecular identifiers. MiXCR, run by TCRdb on the PCR reads, gives a single entry per CDR3 protein. The repertoire holds approximately 430,000 distinct CDR3 sequences, with 15% to 20% as singletons. This clonotype originated in a boy in the first two years of life who had a stem cell transplant for Wiskott-Aldrich syndrome, so the T cells may come from the graft donor. The source material was PBMCs, mostly from graft donor cells, sampled 360 days after TCRalphabeta/CD19-depleted stem cell transplant.

CDR3: CASSANRGSYEQYF. The CDR3 DNA is TGTGCCAGCAGCGCGAACAGGGGTTCCTACGAGCAGTACTTC. The V and J genes are TRBV7-2 and TRBJ2-7; 7 bases match TRBD1. Unmatched junction bases numbered 5, after V lost 5 bases and J lost 1 base. The CDR3 runs to 14 residues. Germline V gives CDR1 SGHTA, CDR2 FQGNSA.